Each of the 17 T cell receptor beta chains below was sequenced from the same sample in a study of Ad26.COV2.S vaccination and SARS-CoV-2 variants. The repertoire was sequenced with immunoSEQ multiplex PCR; TCRdb's copy has only in-frame clones and lacks some. The sample holds roughly 320,000 clones, around 84% seen once. As for treatment: around 19 received Ad26.COV2.S at low or high dose, single or two shots; about 5 received placebo; per-sample allocation not given. At day 63 after the first vaccine or placebo injection, samples were drawn. Sample: peripheral blood, taken in a trial of Ad26.COV2.S vaccine versus placebo. The source is a person between 18 and 60 years old who received the Ad26.COV2.S COVID-19 vaccine or a placebo.

The J gene is TRBJ2-3, the V gene TRBV20-1, with D tentatively TRBD2 (5 bases). The V end lost 4 bases, the J end lost 14 bases, and 13 bases lay between the germline ends. CDR1 and CDR2 from the germline V gene are DFQATT and SNEGSKA (reference sequence). This CDR3 has 10 amino acids. The CDR3 nucleotides read TGCAGTGCTATCCGGACTGAAGCGTATTTT. Translated, it gives CSAIRTEAYF.

The genes are TRBV24-1 and TRBJ2-7; 12 bases map to TRBD2. V gave up 9 bases and J gave up 2 bases; unmatched junction bases: 4. The germline V gene encodes CDR1 KGHDR and CDR2 SFDVKD. CDR3 length: 14 residues. CDR3 in DNA: TGTGCCACCCGGACTAGCGGGGCCACCTACGAGCAGTACTTC. It specifies CATRTSGATYEQYF.

The chain couples TRBV6-5 to TRBJ1-4; D gene ambiguous. The germline CDR1 and CDR2 sequences are MNHEY and SVGAGI. This CDR3 has 15 amino acids. The V end was cut by 6 bases, the J end by 2 bases, with 13 bases between. Here the CDR3 reads CASRPRRLTNEKLFF. CDR3 DNA: TGTGCCAGCAGGCCTCGGAGGCTGACTAATGAAAAACTGTTTTTT.

This rearrangement joins TRBV2 to TRBJ1-1, with D maybe TRBD1 (5 bases). Germline V gives CDR1 SNHLY, CDR2 FYNNEI. The CDR3 is 14 residues long. V was shortened by 5 bases and J by 0 bases, with 10 bases between the two germline ends. CDR3 region: CASSPGTVNTEAFF. CDR3 nucleotide sequence: TGTGCCAGCAGTCCTGGGACGGTGAACACTGAAGCTTTCTTT.

V and J are TRBV5-4 and TRBJ2-2; D gene ambiguous. In germline, CDR1 is SGHNT, CDR2 YYREEE (reference sequence). Between the trimmed V and J ends, which lost 1 base and 6 bases, there was a span of 7 bases. The CDR3 is 13 residues long. The CDR3 reads CASSLSGSGELFF. The CDR3 DNA follows: TGTGCCAGCAGCTTGTCAGGCTCCGGGGAGCTGTTTTTT.

The chain employs TRBV15 and TRBJ1-5; 9 bases agree with TRBD1. V lost 0 bases, J lost 7 bases, and 1 base stayed unmatched. The CDR3 sequence is 14 residues long. The germline V gene has CDR1 LNHNV and CDR2 YYDKDF (reference sequence). CDR3 region: CATSREGQGQPQHF. CDR3 bases: TGTGCCACCAGCAGAGAGGGACAGGGACAGCCCCAGCATTTT.

V usage is TRBV6-5 and J usage is TRBJ2-7; 8 nucleotides align to TRBD1. Per the germline V gene, CDR1 is MNHEY and CDR2 is SVGAGI. The CDR3 extends over 13 amino acids. Trimming cost V 5 bases and J 1 base; bases outside gene matches: 1. This CDR3 reads CASSRTGSYEQYF. In DNA, the CDR3 is TGTGCCAGCAGTCGGACAGGGTCCTACGAGCAGTACTTC.

The CDR3 sequence is CASSQPIASGGSGNEQFF. CDR3 sequence (DNA): TGTGCCAGCAGCCAACCTATCGCTAGCGGGGGATCTGGGAATGAGCAGTTCTTC. V gene TRBV3-1 (or the pseudogene TRBV3-2) combines with J gene TRBJ2-1; 10 nucleotides match TRBD2. This CDR3 comprises 18 residues. Per the germline V gene, CDR1 is LGHDT and CDR2 is YNNKEL (reference sequence). J lost 7 bases, V lost 2 bases, and 14 bases had no gene match.

The chain uses TRBV25-1 and TRBJ1-2; TRBD1 might be the D (5 bases). Germline V gene data show CDR1 as MGHDK and CDR2 as SYGVNS. Trimming cost V 4 bases and J 8 bases, with 11 bases left between them. The CDR3 spans 12 residues. The CDR3 DNA sequence: TGTGCCAGCAGTGGGTGGGGGAACGGCTACACCTTC. It specifies CASSGWGNGYTF.

Only one count was recorded for this clone. The chain employs TRBV5-1 and TRBJ1-1, with D possibly being TRBD1 (5 bases). V dropped 3 bases and J dropped 3 bases, with 12 bases sitting between them. Germline V CDR1 and CDR2: SGHRS, YFSETQ. This CDR3 has 14 amino acids. The CDR3 reads CASSSGAGDTEAFF. The DNA of the CDR3 is TGCGCCAGCAGCTCTGGGGCTGGGGACACTGAAGCTTTCTTT.

The V call is TRBV7-2, the J call TRBJ1-2; D perhaps matches TRBD1 (5 bases). The CDR3 has 16 residues. CDR1 is SGHTA and CDR2 is FQGNSA in the germline V gene. V was cut by 2 bases and J by 7 bases, with 20 bases left in between. CDR3: CASSLNPARAGGGYTF. The CDR3 DNA reads as TGTGCCAGCAGCTTAAACCCCGCCAGGGCGGGGGGTGGCTACACCTTC.

This chain links TRBV6-5 with TRBJ2-5, with D possibly being TRBD1 (6 bases). CDR3 length equals 14 residues. Per germline, CDR1 MNHEY and CDR2 SVGAGI. Deletions cut 6 bases from V and 1 base from J, with 12 bases between. The CDR3 sequence: CASRMDRTQETQYF. The CDR3 coding sequence is TGTGCCAGCAGGATGGACAGAACCCAAGAGACCCAGTACTTC.

The chain employs TRBV15 and TRBJ2-5, with a weak D call TRBD1 (5 bases). The CDR3 has 15 amino acids. The V end lost 0 bases, the J end lost 1 base, and 9 bases lay between the germline ends. CDR1 and CDR2 from the germline V gene are LNHNV and YYDKDF (reference sequence). CDR3 nucleotides: TGTGCCACCAGCAGAGATGCAGGGCTCCAAGAGACCCAGTACTTC. Translating gives CATSRDAGLQETQYF.

The chain joins TRBV7-9 to TRBJ2-4; 9 bases agree with TRBD1. V trimming: 5 bases; J trimming: 8 bases; junction bases outside the gene matches: 4. The length of the CDR3 is 13 residues. Germline lookup yields CDR1 SEHNR and CDR2 FQNEAQ (reference sequence). The CDR3, as DNA: TGTGCCAGCAGCGGCCGGGACAGGGACATTCAGTACTTC. Translating it yields CASSGRDRDIQYF.

Concerning this clone: This could be a read error, since a much larger clone is one nucleotide away. Distinct nucleotide sequences in the sample also encode this CDR3. V and J are TRBV3-1 (or the pseudogene TRBV3-2) and TRBJ1-1; D not resolved. V was shortened by 4 bases and J by 0 bases, with 0 bases between the two germline ends. CDR1 and CDR2 (germline): LGHDT, YNNKEL (reference sequence). The CDR3 sequence is 11 residues long. The CDR3 nucleotides read TGTGCCAGCAGCCTGAACACTGAAGCTTTCTTT. Protein: CASSLNTEAFF.

J is TRBJ1-5 and V is TRBV20-1; tentative D call: TRBD1 (5 bases). The germline V gene encodes CDR1 DFQATT and CDR2 SNEGSKA (reference sequence). The CDR3 has 16 residues. V gave up 3 bases and J gave up 2 bases, with 17 bases separating them. In DNA form, the CDR3 reads TGCAGTGCTAGTAGGCGCGGCCAGGGTGGCAATCAGCCCCAGCATTTT. It yields the protein CSASRRGQGGNQPQHF.

The chain employs TRBV6-5 and TRBJ2-1; D is unresolved. From germline, CDR1 is MNHEY and CDR2 SVGAGI. The V and J ends lost 1 base and 6 bases respectively, with 16 bases between them. CDR3 length: 16 amino acids. CDR3 sequence reads: CASSYLASPIGNEQFF. CDR3 sequence (DNA): TGTGCCAGCAGTTACTTGGCCTCCCCGATCGGCAATGAGCAGTTCTTC.